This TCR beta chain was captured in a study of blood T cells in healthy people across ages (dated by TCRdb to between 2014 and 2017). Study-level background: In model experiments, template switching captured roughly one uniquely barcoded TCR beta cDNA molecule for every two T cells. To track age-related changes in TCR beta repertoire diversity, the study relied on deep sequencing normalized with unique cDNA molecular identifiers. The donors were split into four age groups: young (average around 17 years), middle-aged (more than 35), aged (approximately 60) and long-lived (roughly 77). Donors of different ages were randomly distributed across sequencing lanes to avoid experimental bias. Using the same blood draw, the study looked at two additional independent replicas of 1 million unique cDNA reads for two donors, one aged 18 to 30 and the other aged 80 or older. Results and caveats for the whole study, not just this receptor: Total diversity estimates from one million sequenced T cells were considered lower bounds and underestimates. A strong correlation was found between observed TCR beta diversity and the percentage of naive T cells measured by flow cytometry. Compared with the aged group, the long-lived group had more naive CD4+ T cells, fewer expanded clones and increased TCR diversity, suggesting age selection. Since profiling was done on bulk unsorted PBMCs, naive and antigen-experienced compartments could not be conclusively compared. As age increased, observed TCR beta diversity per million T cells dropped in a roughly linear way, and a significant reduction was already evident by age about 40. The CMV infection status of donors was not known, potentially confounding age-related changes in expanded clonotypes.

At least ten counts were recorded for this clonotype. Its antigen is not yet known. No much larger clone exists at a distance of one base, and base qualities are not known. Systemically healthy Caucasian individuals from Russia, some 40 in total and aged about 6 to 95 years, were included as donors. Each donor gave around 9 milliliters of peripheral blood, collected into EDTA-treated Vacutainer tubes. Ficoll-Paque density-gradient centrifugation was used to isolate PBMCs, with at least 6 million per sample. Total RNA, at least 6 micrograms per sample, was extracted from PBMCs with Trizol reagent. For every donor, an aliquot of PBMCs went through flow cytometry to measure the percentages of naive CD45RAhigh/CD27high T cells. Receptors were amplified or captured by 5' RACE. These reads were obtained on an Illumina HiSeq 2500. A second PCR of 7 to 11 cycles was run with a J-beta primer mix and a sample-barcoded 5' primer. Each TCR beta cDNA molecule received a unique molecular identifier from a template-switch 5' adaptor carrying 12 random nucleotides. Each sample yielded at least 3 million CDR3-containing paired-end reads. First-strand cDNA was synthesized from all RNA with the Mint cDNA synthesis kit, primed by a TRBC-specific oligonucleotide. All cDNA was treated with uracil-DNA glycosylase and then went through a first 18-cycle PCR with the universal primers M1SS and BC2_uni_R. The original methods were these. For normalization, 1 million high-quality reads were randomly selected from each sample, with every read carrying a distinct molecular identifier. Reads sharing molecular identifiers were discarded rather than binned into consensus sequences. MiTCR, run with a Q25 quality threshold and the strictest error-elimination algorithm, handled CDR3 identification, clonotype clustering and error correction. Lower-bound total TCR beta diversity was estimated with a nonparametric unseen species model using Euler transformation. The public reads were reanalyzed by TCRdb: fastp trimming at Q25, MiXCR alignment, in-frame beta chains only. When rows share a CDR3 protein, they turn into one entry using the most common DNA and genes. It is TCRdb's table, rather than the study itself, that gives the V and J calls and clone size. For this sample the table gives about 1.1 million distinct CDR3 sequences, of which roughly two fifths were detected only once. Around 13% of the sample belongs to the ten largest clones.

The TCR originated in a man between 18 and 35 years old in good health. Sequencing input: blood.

The DNA reads as follows: TGTGCCAGCAGTTTATCGGGGACCACAGATACGCAGTATTTT. Translated, it reads CASSLSGTTDTQYF. The sequence links TRBV12-3 or TRBV12-4 to TRBJ2-3; the D gene is perhaps TRBD1 or TRBD2, as each covers 5 bases. The CDR3 goes from the cysteine to the phenylalanine over 14 residues. Only the CDR3 part of the read is kept: 42 bases, read in frame from the first base. V lost 2 bases and J lost 2 bases; the stretch between them is 8 bases long.